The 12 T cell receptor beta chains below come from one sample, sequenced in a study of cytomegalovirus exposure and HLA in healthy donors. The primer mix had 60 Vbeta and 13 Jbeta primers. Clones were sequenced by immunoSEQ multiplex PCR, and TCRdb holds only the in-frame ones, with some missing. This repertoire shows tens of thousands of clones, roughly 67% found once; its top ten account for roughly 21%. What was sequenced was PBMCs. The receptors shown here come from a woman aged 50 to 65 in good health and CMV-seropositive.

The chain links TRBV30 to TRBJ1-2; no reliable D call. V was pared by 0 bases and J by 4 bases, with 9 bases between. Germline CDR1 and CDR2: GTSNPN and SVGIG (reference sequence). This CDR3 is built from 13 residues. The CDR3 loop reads CAWSVAMSYGYTF. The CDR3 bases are TGTGCCTGGAGTGTCGCTATGTCCTATGGCTACACCTTC.

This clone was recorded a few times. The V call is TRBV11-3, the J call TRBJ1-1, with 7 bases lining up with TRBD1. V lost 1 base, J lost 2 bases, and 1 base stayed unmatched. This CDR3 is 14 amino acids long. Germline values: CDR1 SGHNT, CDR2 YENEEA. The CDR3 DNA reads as TGTGCCAGCAGCTTAGGACAGGGAAACACTGAAGCTTTCTTT. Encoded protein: CASSLGQGNTEAFF.

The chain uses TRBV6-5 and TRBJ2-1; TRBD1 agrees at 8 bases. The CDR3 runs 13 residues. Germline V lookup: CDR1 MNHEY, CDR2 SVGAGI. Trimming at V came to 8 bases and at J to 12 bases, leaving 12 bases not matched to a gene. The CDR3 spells CASWAGGNFGQFF. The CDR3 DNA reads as TGTGCCAGCTGGGCAGGGGGCAATTTCGGGCAGTTCTTC.

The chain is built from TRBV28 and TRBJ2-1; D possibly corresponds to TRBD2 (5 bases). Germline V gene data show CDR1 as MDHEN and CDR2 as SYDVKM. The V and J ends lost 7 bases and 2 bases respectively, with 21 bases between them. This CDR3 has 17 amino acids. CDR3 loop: CASTSQSVSATYNEQFF. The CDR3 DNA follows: TGTGCCAGCACCTCACAGAGTGTTAGCGCAACCTACAATGAGCAGTTCTTC.

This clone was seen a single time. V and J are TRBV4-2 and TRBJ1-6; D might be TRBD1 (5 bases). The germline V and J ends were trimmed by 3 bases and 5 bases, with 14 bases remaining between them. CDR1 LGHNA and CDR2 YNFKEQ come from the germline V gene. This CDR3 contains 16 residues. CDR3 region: CASSQTATENNSPLHF. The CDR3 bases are TGTGCCAGCAGCCAGACCGCGACAGAAAATAATTCACCCCTCCACTTT.

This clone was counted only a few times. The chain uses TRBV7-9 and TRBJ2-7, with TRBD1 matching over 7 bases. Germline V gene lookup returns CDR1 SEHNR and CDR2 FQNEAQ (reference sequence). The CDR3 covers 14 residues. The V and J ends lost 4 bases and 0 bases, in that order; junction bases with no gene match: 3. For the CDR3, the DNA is TGTGCCAGCAGCTCCAGGGACAGCTCCTACGAGCAGTACTTC. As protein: CASSSRDSSYEQYF.

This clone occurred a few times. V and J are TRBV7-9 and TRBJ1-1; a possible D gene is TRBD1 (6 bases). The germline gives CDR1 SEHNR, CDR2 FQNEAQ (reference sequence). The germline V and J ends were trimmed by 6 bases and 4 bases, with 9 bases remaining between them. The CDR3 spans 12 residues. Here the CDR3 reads CASRLDSTEAFF. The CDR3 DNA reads TGTGCCAGCAGGTTGGACAGCACTGAAGCTTTCTTT. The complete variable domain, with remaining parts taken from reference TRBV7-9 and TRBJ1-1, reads DTGVSQNPRHKITKRGQNVTFRCDPISEHNRLYWYRQTLGQGPEFLTYFQNEAQLEKSRLLSDRFSAERPKGSFSTLEIQRTEQGDSAMYLCASRLDSTEAFFGQGTRLTVV.

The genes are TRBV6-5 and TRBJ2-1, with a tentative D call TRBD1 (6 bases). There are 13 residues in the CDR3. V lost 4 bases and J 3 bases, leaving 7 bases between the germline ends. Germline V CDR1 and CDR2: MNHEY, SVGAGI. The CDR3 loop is CASSWDIYNEQFF. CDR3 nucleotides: TGTGCCAGCAGTTGGGACATCTACAATGAGCAGTTCTTC.

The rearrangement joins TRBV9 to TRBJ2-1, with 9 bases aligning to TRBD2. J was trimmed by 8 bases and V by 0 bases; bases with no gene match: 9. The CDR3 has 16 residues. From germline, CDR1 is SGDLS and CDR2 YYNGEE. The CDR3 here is CASSVGLAVALDEQFF. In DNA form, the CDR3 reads TGTGCCAGCAGCGTAGGACTAGCGGTAGCCTTGGATGAGCAGTTCTTC.

CDR3 region: CSVVDRVFSGYTF. CDR3 DNA: TGCAGCGTTGTGGACAGGGTATTCTCTGGCTACACCTTC. This rearrangement joins TRBV29-1 to TRBJ1-2; the match to TRBD1 covers 8 bases. In germline, CDR1 is SQVTM, CDR2 ANQGSEA. The ends lost 4 bases at V and 7 bases at J; junction bases unmatched: 8. This CDR3 has 13 residues.

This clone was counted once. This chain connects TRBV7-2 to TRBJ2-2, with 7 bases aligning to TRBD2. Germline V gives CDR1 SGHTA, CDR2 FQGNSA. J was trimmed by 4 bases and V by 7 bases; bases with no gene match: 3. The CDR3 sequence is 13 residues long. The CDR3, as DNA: TGTGCCAGCACCCCGGGGGGCACCGGGGAGCTGTTTTTT. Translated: CASTPGGTGELFF.

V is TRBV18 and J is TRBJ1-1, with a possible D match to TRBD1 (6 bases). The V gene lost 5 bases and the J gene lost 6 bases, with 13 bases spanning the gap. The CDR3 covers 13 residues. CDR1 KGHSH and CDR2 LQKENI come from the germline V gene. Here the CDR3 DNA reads TGTGCCAGCTCAAGGCAGGGGCAGGCTGAAGCTTTCTTT. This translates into CASSRQGQAEAFF. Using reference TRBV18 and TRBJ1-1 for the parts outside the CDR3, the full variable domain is NAGVMQNPRHLVRRRGQEARLRCSPMKGHSHVYWYRQLPEEGLKFMVYLQKENIIDESGMPKERFSAEFPKEGPSILRIQQVVRGDSAAYFCASSRQGQAEAFFGQGTRLTVV.